The next 5 T cell receptor beta chains were all read from a single sample in a study of OX40 agonist ivuxolimab in advanced cancers. The repertoire was sequenced with immunoSEQ multiplex PCR; TCRdb's copy has only in-frame clones and lacks some. The sample yields some 60,000 clones, over 75% seen once. Sample: CD4+ or CD8+ T cells sorted from blood, taken in a trial of the OX40 agonist ivuxolimab. These receptors were obtained from an adult with an advanced solid tumor such as melanoma, head and neck, liver or kidney cancer.

This clone was seen a few times. The V gene is TRBV18, the J gene TRBJ1-2; the match to TRBD1 covers 8 bases. The CDR3 spans 15 residues. Unmatched junction bases numbered 3, after V lost 0 bases and J lost 3 bases. Germline loops: CDR1 KGHSH, CDR2 LQKENI. CDR3: CASSPPGQEYYGYTF. DNA of the CDR3: TGTGCCAGCTCACCACCGGGACAGGAATACTATGGCTACACCTTC.

This chain links TRBV7-9 with TRBJ2-5, with 7 bases fitting TRBD2. The CDR3 extends over 13 amino acids. Trimming cost V 4 bases and J 1 base; bases outside gene matches: 0. Germline assignment: CDR1 SEHNR and CDR2 FQNEAQ (reference sequence). In DNA form, the CDR3 reads TGTGCCAGCAGCTCTAGCGGCCAAGAGACCCAGTACTTC. Its translation is CASSSSGQETQYF.

CDR3 protein: CASSQRRGRRGTEAFF. In DNA form, the CDR3 reads TGCGCCAGCAGCCAGCGTAGGGGGCGGAGGGGGACTGAAGCTTTCTTT. The chain couples TRBV4-1 to TRBJ1-1; 7 bases agree with TRBD1. Germline V gives CDR1 MGHRA, CDR2 YSYEKL. V dropped 3 bases and J dropped 5; count of bases not matched to a gene: 12. The CDR3 extends over 16 amino acids.

The rearrangement links TRBV2 to TRBJ2-1; D may be TRBD2 (6 bases). The ends were cut back, 6 bases at V and 0 bases at J, with 12 bases in the middle. This CDR3 comprises 15 residues. CDR1 is SNHLY and CDR2 is FYNNEI in the germline V gene. The CDR3 reads CASSYSGSSYNEQFF. CDR3 nucleotides: TGTGCCAGCAGCTACAGCGGGTCCTCCTACAATGAGCAGTTCTTC.

Note on this clone: A junction end diverges from the germline sequence, so it may reflect a read error. The V gene is TRBV7-7, the J gene TRBJ2-5; 8 bases fit TRBD1. CDR1 and CDR2 (germline): SSHAT, FNYEAQ (reference sequence). This CDR3 has 15 residues. CDR3 coding DNA: TGTGCTAGCAGCGTAACCGGGACAGGCCAAGAGACCCAGTACTTC. Amino acids: CASSVTGTGQETQYF. The whole variable domain, filled in from reference TRBV7-7 and TRBJ2-5, reads GAGVSQSPRYKVTKRGQDVTLRCDPISSHATLYWYQQALGQGPEFLTYFNYEAQPDKSGLPSDRFSAERPEGSISTLTIQRTEQRDSAMYRCASSVTGTGQETQYFGPGTRLLVL.